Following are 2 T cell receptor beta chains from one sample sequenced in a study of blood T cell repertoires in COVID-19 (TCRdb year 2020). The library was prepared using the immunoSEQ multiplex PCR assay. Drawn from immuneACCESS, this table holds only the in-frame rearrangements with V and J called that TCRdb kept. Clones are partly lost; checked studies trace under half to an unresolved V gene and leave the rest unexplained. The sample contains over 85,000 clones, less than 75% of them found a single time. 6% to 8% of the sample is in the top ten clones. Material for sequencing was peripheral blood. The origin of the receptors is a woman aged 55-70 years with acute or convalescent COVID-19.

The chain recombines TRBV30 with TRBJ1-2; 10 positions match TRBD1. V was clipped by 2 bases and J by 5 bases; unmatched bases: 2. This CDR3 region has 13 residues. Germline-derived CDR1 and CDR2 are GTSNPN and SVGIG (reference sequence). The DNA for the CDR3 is TGTGCCTGGAGTCGGGACAGGGGTTATGGCTACACCTTC. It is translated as CAWSRDRGYGYTF.

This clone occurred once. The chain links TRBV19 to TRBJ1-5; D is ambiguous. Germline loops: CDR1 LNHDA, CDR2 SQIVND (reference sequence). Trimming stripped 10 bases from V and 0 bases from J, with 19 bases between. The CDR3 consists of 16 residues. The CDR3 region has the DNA TGTGCCACTGCGACGGTAGCTTCTAATAGCAATCAGCCCCAGCATTTT. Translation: CATATVASNSNQPQHF. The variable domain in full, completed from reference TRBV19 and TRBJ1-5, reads DGGITQSPKYLFRKEGQNVTLSCEQNLNHDAMYWYRQDPGQGLRLIYYSQIVNDFQKGDIAEGYSVSREKKESFPLTVTSAQKNPTAFYLCATATVASNSNQPQHFGDGTRLSIL.